The T cell receptor beta chain under discussion was sequenced for a study of somatic mutations in cytotoxic T cells in rheumatoid arthritis. Using positive magnetic bead selection on an AutoMACS, CD4+ and CD8+ cells were isolated, after which their purity was checked by flow cytometry. Comments on this clone: Its antigen remains unidentified. This sample includes further DNA sequences coding for the same CDR3.

Here immunoSEQ multiplex PCR was the method, and the copy in TCRdb shows in-frame clones only, minus some. Altogether approximately 18,000 clones are present, roughly 70% being singletons, with the ten largest covering approximately 5.3%. Findings of the study overall: Comparison of CD8+ T-cell clonality between rheumatoid arthritis patients and age-matched healthy controls yielded no significant difference. The slight TRBV07 underrepresentation in rheumatoid arthritis patients was not adjusted for multiple comparisons. In about an eighth of the roughly 60 patients, the largest CD8+ clone exceeded 20% of CD8+ cells.

Trimming cost V 0 bases and J 4 bases; bases outside gene matches: 1. Germline V CDR1 and CDR2: SGHNT, YYREEE (reference sequence). The CDR3 loop spans 14 amino acids. Material: CD8+ T cells sorted from blood. This receptor was obtained from a man aged 55 to 69 in good health. The J gene is TRBJ2-7, the V gene TRBV5-4; TRBD1 matches 10 bases. In DNA form, the CDR3 reads TGTGCCAGCAGCTTGGGACAGGGGGCTTACGAGCAGTACTTC. Translated: CASSLGQGAYEQYF.